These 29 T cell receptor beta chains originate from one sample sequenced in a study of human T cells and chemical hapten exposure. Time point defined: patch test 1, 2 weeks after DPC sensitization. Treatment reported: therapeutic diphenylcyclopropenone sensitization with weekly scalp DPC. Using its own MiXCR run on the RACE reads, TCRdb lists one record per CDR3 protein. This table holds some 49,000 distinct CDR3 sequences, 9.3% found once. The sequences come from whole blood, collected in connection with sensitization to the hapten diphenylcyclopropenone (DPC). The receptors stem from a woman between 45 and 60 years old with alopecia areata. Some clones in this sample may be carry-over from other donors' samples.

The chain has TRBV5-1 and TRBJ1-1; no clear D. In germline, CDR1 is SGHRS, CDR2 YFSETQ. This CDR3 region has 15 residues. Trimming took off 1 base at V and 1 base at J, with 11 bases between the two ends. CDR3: CASSLFAAGNTEAFF. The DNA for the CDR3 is TGCGCCAGCAGCTTGTTTGCCGCAGGGAACACTGAAGCTTTCTTT.

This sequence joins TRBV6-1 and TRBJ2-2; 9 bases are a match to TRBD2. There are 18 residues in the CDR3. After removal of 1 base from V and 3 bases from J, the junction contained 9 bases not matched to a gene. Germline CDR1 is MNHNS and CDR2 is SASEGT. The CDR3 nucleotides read TGTGCCAGCAGTGAAGAACCTAGCGGGACTCTGCACACCGGGGAGCTGTTTTTT. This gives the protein CASSEEPSGTLHTGELFF.

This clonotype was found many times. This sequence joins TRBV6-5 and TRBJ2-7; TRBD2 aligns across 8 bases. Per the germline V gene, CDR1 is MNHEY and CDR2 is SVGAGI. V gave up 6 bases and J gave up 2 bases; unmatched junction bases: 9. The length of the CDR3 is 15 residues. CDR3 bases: TGTGCCAGCAGCCCCCCGGGGGGGCGCACCTACGAGCAGTACTTC. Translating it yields CASSPPGGRTYEQYF.

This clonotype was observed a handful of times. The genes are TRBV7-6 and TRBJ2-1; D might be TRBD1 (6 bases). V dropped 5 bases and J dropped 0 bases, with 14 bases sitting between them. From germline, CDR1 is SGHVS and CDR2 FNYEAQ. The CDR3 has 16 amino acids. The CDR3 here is CASSLDRFSSYNEQFF. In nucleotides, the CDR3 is TGTGCCAGCAGCCTCGACAGGTTTAGCTCCTACAATGAGCAGTTCTTC.

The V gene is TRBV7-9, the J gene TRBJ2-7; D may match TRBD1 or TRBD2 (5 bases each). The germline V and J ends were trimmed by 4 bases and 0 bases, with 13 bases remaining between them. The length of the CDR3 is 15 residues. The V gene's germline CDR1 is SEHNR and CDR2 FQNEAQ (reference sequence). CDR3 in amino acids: CASSSGTLSSYEQYF. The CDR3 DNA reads TGTGCCAGCAGCTCAGGGACGCTCAGCTCCTACGAGCAGTACTTC.

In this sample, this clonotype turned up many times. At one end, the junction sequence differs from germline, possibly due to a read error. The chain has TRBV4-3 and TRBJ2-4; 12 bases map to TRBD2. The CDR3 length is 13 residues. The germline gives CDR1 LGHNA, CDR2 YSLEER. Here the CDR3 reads CASSQGLAGGLHF. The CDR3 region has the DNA TGCGCCAGCAGCCAAGGGCTAGCGGGAGGGTTGCACTTC.

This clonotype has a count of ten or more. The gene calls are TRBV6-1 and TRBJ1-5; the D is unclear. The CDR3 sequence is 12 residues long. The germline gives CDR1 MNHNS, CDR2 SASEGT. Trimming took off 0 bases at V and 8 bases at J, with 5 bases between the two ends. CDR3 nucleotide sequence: TGTGCCAGCAGTGAAGCCGTCGAGCCCCAGCATTTT. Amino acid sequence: CASSEAVEPQHF.

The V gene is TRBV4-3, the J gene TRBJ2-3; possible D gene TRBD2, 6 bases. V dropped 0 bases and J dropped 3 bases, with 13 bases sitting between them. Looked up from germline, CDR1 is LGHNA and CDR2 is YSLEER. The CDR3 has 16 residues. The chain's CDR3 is CASSQDWDGGTDTQYF. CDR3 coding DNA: TGCGCCAGCAGCCAAGATTGGGACGGAGGGACAGATACGCAGTATTTT.

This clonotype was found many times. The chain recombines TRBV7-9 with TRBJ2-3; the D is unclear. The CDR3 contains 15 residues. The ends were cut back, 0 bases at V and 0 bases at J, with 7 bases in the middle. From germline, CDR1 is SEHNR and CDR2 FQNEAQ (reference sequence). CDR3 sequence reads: CASSLASTSTDTQYF. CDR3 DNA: TGTGCCAGCAGCTTAGCTAGTACTAGCACAGATACGCAGTATTTT.

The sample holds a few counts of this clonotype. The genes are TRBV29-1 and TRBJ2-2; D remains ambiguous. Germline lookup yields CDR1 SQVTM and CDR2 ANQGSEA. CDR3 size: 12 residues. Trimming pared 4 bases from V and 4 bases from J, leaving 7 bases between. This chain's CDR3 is CSVAAVTGELFF. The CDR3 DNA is TGCAGCGTTGCCGCAGTCACCGGGGAGCTGTTTTTT.

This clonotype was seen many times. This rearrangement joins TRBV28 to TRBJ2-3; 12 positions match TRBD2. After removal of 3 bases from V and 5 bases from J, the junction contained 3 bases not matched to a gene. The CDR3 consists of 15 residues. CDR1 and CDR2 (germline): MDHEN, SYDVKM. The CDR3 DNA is TGTGCCAGCAGTTTGGAGGGACTAGCGGGAGATACGCAGTATTTT. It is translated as CASSLEGLAGDTQYF. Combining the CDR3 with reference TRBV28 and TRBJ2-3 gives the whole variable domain DVKVTQSSRYLVKRTGEKVFLECVQDMDHENMFWYRQDPGLGLRLIYFSYDVKMKEKGDIPEGYSVSREKKERFSLILESASTNQTSMYLCASSLEGLAGDTQYFGPGTRLTVL.

The CDR3 DNA reads as TGTGCCAGCAGTGAGAGACCCTACGAGCAGTACTTC. Translating it yields CASSERPYEQYF. This rearrangement joins TRBV2 to TRBJ2-7, with D uncertain. This CDR3 has 12 residues. Trimming left V 3 bases short and J 2 bases short, with 5 bases between. Germline CDR1 SNHLY, CDR2 FYNNEI.

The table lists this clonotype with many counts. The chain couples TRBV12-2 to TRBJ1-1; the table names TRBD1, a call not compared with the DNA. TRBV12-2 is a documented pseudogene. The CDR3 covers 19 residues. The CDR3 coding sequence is TGTGCAAGTCGCCCATCCGACAGGGTAAAACCGAATACAAACACTGAAGCTTTCTTT. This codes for CASRPSDRVKPNTNTEAFF.

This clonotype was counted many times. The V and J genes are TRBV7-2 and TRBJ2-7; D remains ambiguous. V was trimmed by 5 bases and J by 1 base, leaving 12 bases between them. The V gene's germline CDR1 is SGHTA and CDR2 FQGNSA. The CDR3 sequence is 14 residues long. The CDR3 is CASSLSLRSYEQYF. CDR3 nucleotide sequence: TGTGCCAGCAGCCTCAGTCTCCGGTCCTACGAGCAGTACTTC.

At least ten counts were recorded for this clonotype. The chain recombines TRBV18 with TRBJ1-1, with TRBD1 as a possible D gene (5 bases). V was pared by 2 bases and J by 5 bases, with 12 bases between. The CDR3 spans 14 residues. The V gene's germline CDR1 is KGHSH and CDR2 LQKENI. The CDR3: CASSPSPGMTEAFF. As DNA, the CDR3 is TGTGCCAGCTCACCATCTCCAGGGATGACTGAAGCTTTCTTT.

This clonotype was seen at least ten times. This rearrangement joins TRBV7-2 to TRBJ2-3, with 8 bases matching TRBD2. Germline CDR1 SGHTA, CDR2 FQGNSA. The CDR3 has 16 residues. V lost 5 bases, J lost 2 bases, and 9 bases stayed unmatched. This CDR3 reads CASSPLAGRDTDTQYF. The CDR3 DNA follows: TGTGCCAGCAGCCCTTTAGCGGGAAGGGACACAGATACGCAGTATTTT.

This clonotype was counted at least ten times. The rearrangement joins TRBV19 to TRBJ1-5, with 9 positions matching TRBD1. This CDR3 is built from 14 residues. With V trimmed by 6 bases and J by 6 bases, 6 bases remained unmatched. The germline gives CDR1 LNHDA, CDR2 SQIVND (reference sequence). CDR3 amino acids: CASSLQGAIQPQHF. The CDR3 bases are TGTGCCAGTAGCTTACAGGGGGCTATTCAGCCCCAGCATTTT.

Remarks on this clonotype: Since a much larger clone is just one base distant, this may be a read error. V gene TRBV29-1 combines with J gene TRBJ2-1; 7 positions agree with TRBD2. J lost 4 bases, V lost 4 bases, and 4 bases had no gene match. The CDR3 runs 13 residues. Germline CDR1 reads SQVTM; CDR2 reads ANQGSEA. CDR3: CSVGGRNYNEQFF. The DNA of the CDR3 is TGCAGCGTTGGCGGGAGAAATTACAATGAGCAGTTCTTC.

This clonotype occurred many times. CDR3 sequence reads: CATSRDRAVEAFF. The DNA of the CDR3 is TGTGCCACCAGCAGAGATCGGGCGGTTGAAGCTTTCTTT. The chain joins TRBV15 to TRBJ1-1; unclear D gene. V dropped 0 bases and J dropped 7 bases, with 9 bases sitting between them. The V gene's germline CDR1 is LNHNV and CDR2 YYDKDF (reference sequence). The CDR3 contains 13 residues.

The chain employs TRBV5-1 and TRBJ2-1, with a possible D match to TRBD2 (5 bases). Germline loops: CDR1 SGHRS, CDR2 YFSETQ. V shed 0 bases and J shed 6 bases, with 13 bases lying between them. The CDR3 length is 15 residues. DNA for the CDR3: TGCGCCAGCAGCTTGGGAGGGAGTATTTTCAATGAGCAGTTCTTC. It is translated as CASSLGGSIFNEQFF.

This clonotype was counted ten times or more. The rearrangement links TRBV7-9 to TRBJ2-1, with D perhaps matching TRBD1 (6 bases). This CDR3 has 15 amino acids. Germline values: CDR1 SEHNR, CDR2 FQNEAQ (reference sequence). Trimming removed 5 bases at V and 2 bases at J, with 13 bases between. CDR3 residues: CASSPTGTTYNEQFF. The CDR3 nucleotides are TGTGCCAGCAGCCCAACGGGGACAACCTACAATGAGCAGTTCTTC.

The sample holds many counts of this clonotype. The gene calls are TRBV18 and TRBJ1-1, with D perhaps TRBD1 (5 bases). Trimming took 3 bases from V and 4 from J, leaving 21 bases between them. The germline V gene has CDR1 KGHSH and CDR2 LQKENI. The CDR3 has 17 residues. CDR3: CASSPGTFRRQGTEAFF. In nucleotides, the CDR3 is TGTGCCAGCTCACCTGGTACATTCCGCAGGCAGGGCACTGAAGCTTTCTTT.

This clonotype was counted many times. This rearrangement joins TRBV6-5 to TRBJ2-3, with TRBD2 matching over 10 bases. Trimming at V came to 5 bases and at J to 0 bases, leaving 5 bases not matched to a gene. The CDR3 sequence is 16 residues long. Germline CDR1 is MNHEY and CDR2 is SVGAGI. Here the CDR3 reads CASSTGLATSTDTQYF. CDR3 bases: TGTGCCAGCAGTACGGGACTAGCGACTAGCACAGATACGCAGTATTTT.

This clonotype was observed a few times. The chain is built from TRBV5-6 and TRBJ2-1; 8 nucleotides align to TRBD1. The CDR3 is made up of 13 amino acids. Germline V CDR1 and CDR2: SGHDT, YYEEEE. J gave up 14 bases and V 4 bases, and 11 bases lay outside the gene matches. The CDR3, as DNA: TGTGCCAGCAGCATGGACAGGGAAACCAGGGAGTTCTTC. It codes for CASSMDRETREFF.

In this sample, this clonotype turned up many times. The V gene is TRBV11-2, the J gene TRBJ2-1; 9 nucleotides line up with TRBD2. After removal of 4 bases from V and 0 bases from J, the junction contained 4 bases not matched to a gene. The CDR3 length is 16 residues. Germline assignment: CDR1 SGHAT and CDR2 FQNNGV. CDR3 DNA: TGTGCCAGCAGCTCCTATAGCGGGAGCTCCTACAATGAGCAGTTCTTC. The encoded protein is CASSSYSGSSYNEQFF. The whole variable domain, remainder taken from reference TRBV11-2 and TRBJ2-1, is EAGVAQSPRYKIIEKRQSVAFWCNPISGHATLYWYQQILGQGPKLLIQFQNNGVVDDSQLPKDRFSAERLKGVDSTLKIQPAKLEDSAVYLCASSSYSGSSYNEQFFGPGTRLTVL.

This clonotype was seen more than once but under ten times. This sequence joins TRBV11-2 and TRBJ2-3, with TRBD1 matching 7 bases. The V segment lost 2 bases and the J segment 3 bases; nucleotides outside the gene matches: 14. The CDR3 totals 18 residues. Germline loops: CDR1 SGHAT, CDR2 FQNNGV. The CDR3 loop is CASSLRQGLSFGTDTQYF. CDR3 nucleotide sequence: TGTGCCAGCAGCTTAAGACAGGGATTATCCTTCGGGACAGATACGCAGTATTTT.

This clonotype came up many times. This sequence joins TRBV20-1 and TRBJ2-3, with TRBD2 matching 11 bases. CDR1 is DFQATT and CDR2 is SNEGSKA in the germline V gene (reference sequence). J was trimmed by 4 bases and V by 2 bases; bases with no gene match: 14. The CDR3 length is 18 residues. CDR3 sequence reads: CSARINRVLAGVADTQYF. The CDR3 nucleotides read TGCAGTGCTAGAATCAACCGCGTACTAGCGGGAGTGGCAGATACGCAGTATTTT.

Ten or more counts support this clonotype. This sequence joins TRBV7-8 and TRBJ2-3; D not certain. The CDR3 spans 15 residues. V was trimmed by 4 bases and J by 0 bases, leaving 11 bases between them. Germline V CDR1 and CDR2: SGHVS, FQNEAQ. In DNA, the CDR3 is TGTGCCAGCAGCTCACTAATTTCTAGCACAGATACGCAGTATTTT. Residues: CASSSLISSTDTQYF.

In DNA form, the CDR3 reads TGCAGCGTTGAAGATACGGGGAGCTCTGGAAACACCATATATTTT. Its translation is CSVEDTGSSGNTIYF. The chain employs TRBV29-1 and TRBJ1-3, with no clear D. Germline V gene lookup returns CDR1 SQVTM and CDR2 ANQGSEA. CDR3 length: 15 residues. The germline V and J ends were trimmed by 0 bases and 0 bases, with 9 bases remaining between them.